These 14 T cell receptor beta chains were all obtained from the same sample, sequenced in a study of kidney transplant recipient with SARS-CoV-2 infection. TCRdb reanalysed the reads using MiXCR and keeps one entry per CDR3 protein. The sample holds about 250,000 distinct CDR3 sequences, less than 35% seen once. Sequenced here: a blood sample, sampled at baseline and around day 120 from a kidney transplant recipient. These receptors all stem from a young adult male patient who had COVID-19 and was a kidney transplant recipient. Some of the T cells may derive from the graft donor.

This clonotype was recorded at least ten times. The genes are TRBV7-2 and TRBJ1-1; 9 bases line up with TRBD1. V trimming: 5 bases; J trimming: 5 bases; junction bases outside the gene matches: 3. CDR3 length equals 13 residues. Germline V gene sequence: CDR1 SGHTA, CDR2 FQGNSA. CDR3 bases: TGTGCCAGCAGCCACGACAGGGGGACTGAAGCTTTCTTT. This codes for CASSHDRGTEAFF.

As to this clonotype: A much larger clone differs by one base, so this may be a read error. The chain couples TRBV6-1 to TRBJ1-1; D may be TRBD1 (5 bases). The germline CDR1 and CDR2 sequences are MNHNS and SASEGT. This CDR3 spans 15 amino acids. Here the CDR3 DNA reads TGTGCCAGCAGTGAACGGGGGGTCGATGGGTCTGAAGCTTCCTTT. This sequence encodes CASSERGVDGSEASF.

Many counts were recorded for this clonotype. The V and J genes are TRBV5-5 and TRBJ1-2; D is uncertain. Between the trimmed V and J ends, which lost 7 bases and 4 bases, there was a span of 23 bases. Germline values: CDR1 SGHKS, CDR2 YYEKEE (reference sequence). The CDR3 is 16 residues long. In DNA form, the CDR3 reads TGTGCCAGCTCAGTCCCTGTCTCGCGAAAGACCTATGGCTACACCTTC. Translating gives CASSVPVSRKTYGYTF.

This clonotype appeared once. This sequence may be a read error, since a much larger clone differs from it by one base. This sequence joins TRBV20-1 and TRBJ1-1, with 7 bases fitting TRBD1. Germline assignment: CDR1 DFQATT and CDR2 SNEGSKA (reference sequence). The CDR3 has 15 residues. J was trimmed by 1 base and V by 0 bases; bases with no gene match: 5. CDR3 in DNA: TGCAGTGCTAGAGAGACAGGGAATGCGAACACTGAAGCTTTCTTT. Translated, it gives CSARETGNANTEAFF.

There are many counts of this clonotype. CDR3 DNA sequence: TGTGCCAGCAGTAAGAGTGCAGGTGGGAGAAAGACCTATGGCTACACCTTC. This sequence encodes CASSKSAGGRKTYGYTF. The V call is TRBV6-6, the J call TRBJ1-2; D gene unclear. Per the germline V gene, CDR1 is MNHNY and CDR2 is SVGAGI (reference sequence). This CDR3 contains 17 residues. V was shortened by 5 bases and J by 4 bases, with 23 bases between the two germline ends.

As to this clonotype: At one end, the junction sequence differs from germline, possibly due to a read error. This chain connects TRBV12-3 or TRBV12-4 to TRBJ2-1; tentative D call: TRBD1 (5 bases). The CDR3 contains 17 residues. CDR3 DNA sequence: TGTGCCAACAGTTTAAGTTATGGGGCAGGACCCCACAATGAGCAGTTCTTC. Amino acid sequence: CANSLSYGAGPHNEQFF.

The table lists this clonotype with a count of one. A read error is possible here, since a much larger clone lies one base away. The CDR3 end shows no conserved phenylalanine or tryptophan, and so a read error is likely. V gene TRBV20-1 combines with J gene TRBJ2-7, with TRBD2 matching over 9 bases. Germline values: CDR1 DFQATT, CDR2 SNEGSKA (reference sequence). After removal of 0 bases from V and 6 bases from J, the junction contained 3 bases not matched to a gene. The CDR3 runs to 13 residues. CDR3: CSAREAGGGEQYS. CDR3 nucleotides: TGCAGTGCTAGAGAGGCGGGAGGGGGCGAGCAGTACTCC.

The chain combines TRBV6-5 with TRBJ2-7, with D unclear. The germline V and J ends were trimmed by 10 bases and 4 bases, with 11 bases remaining between them. Germline V gives CDR1 MNHEY, CDR2 SVGAGI. The CDR3 length is 11 residues. The CDR3 region has the DNA TGTGCCACACACTCCCTTTACGAGCAGTACTTC. Translating it yields CATHSLYEQYF.

Details on this clonotype: A read error may explain this, as a much larger clone is one base away. The genes are TRBV20-1 and TRBJ2-7; TRBD2 agrees at 12 bases. Looked up from germline, CDR1 is DFQATT and CDR2 is SNEGSKA (reference sequence). CDR3 length equals 16 residues. The CDR3 region is CSARVRGLAGSYERYF. CDR3 nucleotide sequence: TGCAGTGCTAGAGTACGGGGACTAGCGGGCTCCTACGAGCGGTACTTC.

Comments on this clonotype: This may arise from a read error, as a much more abundant clone is one base away. As the CDR3 is not closed by the conserved phenylalanine or tryptophan, this likely results from a read error. This chain uses TRBV11-3 with TRBJ1-6, with D possibly TRBD1 on 5 matching bases. Germline CDR1 and CDR2: SGHNT and YENEEA. Trimming left V 5 bases short and J 0 bases short, with 14 bases between. The length of the CDR3 is 17 residues. Here the CDR3 DNA reads TGTGCCAGCAGCCGCCGGGACTGGGGCTCCTATAATTCACCCCTCCACCTT. Its protein product is CASSRRDWGSYNSPLHL.

In its sample, this clonotype was seen many times. The J gene is TRBJ2-7, the V gene TRBV7-6; D is unresolved. CDR1 and CDR2 from the germline V gene are SGHVS and FNYEAQ. V gave up 3 bases and J gave up 6 bases, with 12 bases separating them. There are 13 residues in the CDR3. The CDR3 coding sequence is TGTGCCAGCAGCTTCTCCAAGATCTCCGAGCAGTACTTC. This gives the protein CASSFSKISEQYF.

A word on this clonotype: One end of the junction is discordant with germline, which a read error may explain. The rearrangement uses TRBV7-9 and TRBJ1-2; D is perhaps TRBD1 (5 bases). Germline V lookup: CDR1 SEHNR, CDR2 FQNEAQ (reference sequence). The CDR3 runs to 14 residues. This chain's CDR3 is CANSPRGINYGYTF. The CDR3 region has the DNA TGTGCCAACAGCCCCCGGGGGATCAACTATGGCTACACCTTC.

This clonotype came up many times. The gene calls are TRBV3-1 and TRBJ2-2; D is unclear. The CDR3 consists of 18 residues. With 3 bases removed from V and 5 bases from J, the gap between germline ends came to 22 bases. Per germline, CDR1 LGHDT and CDR2 YNNKEL (reference sequence). The CDR3 spells CASSHLCPISGLTGELFF. CDR3 nucleotide sequence: TGTGCCAGCAGCCACTTGTGTCCCATTTCAGGCTTGACCGGGGAGCTGTTTTTT. Full variable domain (rest looked up from reference TRBV3-1 and TRBJ2-2): DTAVSQTPKYLVTQMGNDKSIKCEQNLGHDTMYWYKQDSKKFLKIMFSYNNKELIINETVPNRFSPKSPDKAHLNLHINSLELGDSAVYFCASSHLCPISGLTGELFFGEGSRLTVL.

Turning to this clonotype: Since a much larger clone is just one base distant, this may be a read error. The V and J genes are TRBV6-5 and TRBJ2-7; TRBD1 matches 9 bases. Germline-derived CDR1 and CDR2 are MNHEY and SVGAGI. V shed 6 bases and J 6 bases; nucleotides not matched to a gene: 6. This CDR3 is built from 13 residues. Here the CDR3 DNA reads TGTGCCAGCAGGGGGACAGGGACCTGCGAGCAGTACTTC. Protein: CASRGTGTCEQYF.